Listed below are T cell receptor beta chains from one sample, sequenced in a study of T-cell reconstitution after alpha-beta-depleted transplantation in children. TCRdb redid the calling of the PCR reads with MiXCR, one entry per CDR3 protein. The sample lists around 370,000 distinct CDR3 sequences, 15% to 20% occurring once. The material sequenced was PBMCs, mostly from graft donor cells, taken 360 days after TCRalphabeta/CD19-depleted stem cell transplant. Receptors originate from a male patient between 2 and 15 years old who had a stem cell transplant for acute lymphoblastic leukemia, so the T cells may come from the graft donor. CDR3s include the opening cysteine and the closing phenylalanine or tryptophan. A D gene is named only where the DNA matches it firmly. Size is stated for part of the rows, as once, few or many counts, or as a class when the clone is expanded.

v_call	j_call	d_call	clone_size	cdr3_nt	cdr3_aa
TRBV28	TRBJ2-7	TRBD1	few	TGTGCCAGCAGACGGACAGGTTACGAGCAGTACTTC	CASRRTGYEQYF
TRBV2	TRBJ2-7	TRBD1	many	TGTGCCAGCTGCTGCGGGGACAGGGTAATCTCCTACGAGCAGTACTTC	CASCCGDRVISYEQYF
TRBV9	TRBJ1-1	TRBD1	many	TGTGCCAGCAGCGTAGGTAGGACAGGGCAGGAACTCACTGAAGCTTTCTTT	CASSVGRTGQELTEAFF
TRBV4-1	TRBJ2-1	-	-	TGCGCCAGCAGCCAAGGATCCCGGGGAGACGGCAATGAGCAGTTCTTC	CASSQGSRGDGNEQFF
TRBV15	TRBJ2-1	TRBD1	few	TGTGCCACCAGCAGGGACAGGGGGGCTTACAATGAGCAGTTCTTC	CATSRDRGAYNEQFF
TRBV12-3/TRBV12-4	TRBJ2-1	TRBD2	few	TGTGCCAGCAGTTTAGTTTTCGGACTAGCGGGAGGGTATGAGCAGTTCTTC	CASSLVFGLAGGYEQFF
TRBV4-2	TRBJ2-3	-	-	TGTGCCAGCAGCCAAGATGGCCCTAGCGACCCCACAGATACGCAGTATTTT	CASSQDGPSDPTDTQYF
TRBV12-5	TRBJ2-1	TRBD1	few	TGTGCTAGTGGTTTGCTAGGACAGGTAACCTACAATGAGCAGTTCTTC	CASGLLGQVTYNEQFF
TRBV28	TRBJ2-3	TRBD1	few	TGTGCCAGTCACCCGACAGGGGCAGATACGCAGTATTTT	CASHPTGADTQYF
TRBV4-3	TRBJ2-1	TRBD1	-	TGCGCCAGCAGCCAACTTGGGACAGCCAATGAGCAGTTCTTC	CASSQLGTANEQFF
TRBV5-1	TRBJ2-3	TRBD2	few	TGCGCCAGCAGCTTGGTCCTAGCGGTCACAGATACGCAGTATTTT	CASSLVLAVTDTQYF
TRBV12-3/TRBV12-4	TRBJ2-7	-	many	TGTGCCAGCAGTTTAGATTTGGGCAGTCCCTACGAGCAGTACTTC	CASSLDLGSPYEQYF
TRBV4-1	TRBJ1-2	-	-	TGCGCCAGCAGCCAGGAGAGCAGGATAGGCTATGGCTACACCTTC	CASSQESRIGYGYTF
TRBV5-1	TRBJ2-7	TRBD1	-	TGCGCCAGCAGCTTGGGGGACAGGGTCGGCGAGCAGTACTTC	CASSLGDRVGEQYF
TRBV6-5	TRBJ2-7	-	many	TGTGCCAGCAGCAGGACCGGCCCCTACGAGCAGTACTTC	CASSRTGPYEQYF
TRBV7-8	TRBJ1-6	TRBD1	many	TGTGCCAGCAACCGACAAAGGGACAGGGGTAATTCACCCCTCCACTTT	CASNRQRDRGNSPLHF
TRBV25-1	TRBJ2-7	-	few	TGTGCCAGCAGTCCCATGGGGCACTCAACCTACGAGCAGTACTTC	CASSPMGHSTYEQYF
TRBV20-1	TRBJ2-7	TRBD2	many	TGCAGTGCTAGCTACGCGGGAGGTAAAAGCGAGCAGTACTTC	CSASYAGGKSEQYF
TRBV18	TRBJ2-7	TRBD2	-	TGTGCCAGCTCACTCCAGGGAGGACTAGCCTACGAGCAGTACTTC	CASSLQGGLAYEQYF
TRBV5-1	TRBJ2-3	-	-	TGCGCCAGCAGCAGATCGGCAGGGATCTACACAGATACGCAGTATTTT	CASSRSAGIYTDTQYF
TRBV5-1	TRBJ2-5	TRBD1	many	TGTGCCAGCAGTTTAAACAGGGGAGAGACCCAGTACTTC	CASSLNRGETQYF
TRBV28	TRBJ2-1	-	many	TGTGCCAGCAGGCCAGGGGGGGCGCGGGGCAATGAGCAGTTCTTC	CASRPGGARGNEQFF
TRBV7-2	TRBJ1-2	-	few	TGTGCCAGCAGCTTAAGGAGGGAGGCCAACTATGGCTACACCTTC	CASSLRREANYGYTF
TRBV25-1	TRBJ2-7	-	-	TGTGCCAGCAGTGTTTATGGTTACGAGCAGTACTTC	CASSVYGYEQYF
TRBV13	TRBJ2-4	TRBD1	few	TGTGCCAGCAGCGAGGAGACAGGGCGTTCCAAAAACATTCAGTACTTC	CASSEETGRSKNIQYF
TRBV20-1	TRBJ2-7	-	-	TGCAGTGCTCTTAGGCGGCTGAGACCCTACGAGCAGTACTTC	CSALRRLRPYEQYF